The next 12 T cell receptor beta chains were all read from a single sample in a study of CD8 T cells in ankylosing spondylitis. TCRdb re-called the 5' RACE reads with MiXCR, one entry per CDR3 protein. The sample gives roughly 130,000 distinct CDR3 sequences, roughly 13% of which show up once; approximately 3% is in the top ten. The sequencing sample was made of blood, either unsorted or a sorted T cell fraction (not recorded which). These receptors all come from a female donor with ankylosing spondylitis or in good health (not recorded which).

This clonotype was picked up a small number of times. The chain couples TRBV5-1 to TRBJ2-1, with a weak D call TRBD2 (7 bases). Trimming took 2 bases from V and 0 from J, leaving 9 bases between them. From germline, CDR1 is SGHRS and CDR2 YFSETQ. The CDR3 is 15 amino acids. CDR3 amino acids: CASSLGGDSYNEQFF. CDR3 nucleotides: TGCGCCAGCAGCTTAGGGGGGGACTCCTACAATGAGCAGTTCTTC.

Details on this clonotype: A much larger clone differs from this one at a single base, so this may be a read error. The chain carries TRBV12-3 or TRBV12-4 and TRBJ2-5, with 9 bases identical to TRBD2. CDR3 size: 15 residues. In DNA, the CDR3 is TGTGCCAACAGTTTTCGAGGACTAGCGCAAGAGACCCAGTACTTC. It translates to CANSFRGLAQETQYF.

As DNA, the CDR3 is TGCAGCACCCAGGGTGAGGGAAACACCATATATTTT. Encoded protein: CSTQGEGNTIYF. The V gene is TRBV20-1, the J gene TRBJ1-3; TRBD1 is a possible D gene (5 bases). CDR3 length equals 12 residues. Germline V gene data show CDR1 as DFQATT and CDR2 as SNEGSKA (reference sequence).

This clonotype was counted many times. V and J are TRBV5-1 and TRBJ2-2, with D uncertain. The ends were cut back, 0 bases at V and 0 bases at J, with 9 bases in the middle. The CDR3 length is 16 residues. Per the germline V gene, CDR1 is SGHRS and CDR2 is YFSETQ. The CDR3 DNA follows: TGCGCCAGCAGCTTGGCCGTAACAACGAACACCGGGGAGCTGTTTTTT. Translated, it gives CASSLAVTTNTGELFF.

The V call is TRBV19, the J call TRBJ2-7; TRBD1 might be the D (5 bases). Trimming left V 6 bases short and J 1 base short, with 16 bases between. The length of the CDR3 is 15 residues. The V gene's germline CDR1 is LNHDA and CDR2 SQIVND (reference sequence). The CDR3 loop reads CASSPGVGASYEQYF. The CDR3 coding sequence is TGTGCCAGTAGCCCCGGTGTAGGGGCTTCCTACGAGCAGTACTTC.

The chain is built from TRBV7-2 and TRBJ1-5; D ambiguous. Trimming removed 2 bases from V and 5 bases from J, with 7 bases in between. The germline gives CDR1 SGHTA, CDR2 FQGNSA. CDR3 length: 13 amino acids. CDR3 residues: CASSLTGDQPQHF. As DNA, the CDR3 is TGTGCCAGCAGCTTAACCGGCGATCAGCCCCAGCATTTT.

Ten or more counts support this clonotype. The rearrangement joins TRBV24-1 to TRBJ2-3; tentative D call: TRBD1 (7 bases). Germline V gene lookup returns CDR1 KGHDR and CDR2 SFDVKD. The CDR3 extends over 17 amino acids. Trimming stripped 2 bases from V and 1 base from J, with 15 bases between. The CDR3 nucleotides read TGTGCCACCAGTGATTGGCCCACAGGGGAGGGCACAGATACGCAGTATTTT. Translation: CATSDWPTGEGTDTQYF.

There are many counts of this clonotype. This chain joins TRBV5-5 and TRBJ2-2, with no clear D. Germline V gene data show CDR1 as SGHKS and CDR2 as YYEKEE (reference sequence). V was pared by 6 bases and J by 3 bases, with 15 bases between. The CDR3 runs 15 residues. The CDR3 sequence: CASNLLSVYTGELFF. CDR3 nucleotides: TGTGCCAGCAACCTTTTGTCGGTTTACACCGGGGAGCTGTTTTTT.

The table lists this clonotype with many counts. The chain employs TRBV25-1 and TRBJ2-7; D remains ambiguous. Trimming left V 6 bases short and J 3 bases short, with 12 bases between. CDR1 MGHDK and CDR2 SYGVNS come from the germline V gene. The CDR3 is made up of 13 amino acids. The CDR3 protein is CASSAGVGYEQYF. The CDR3 bases are TGTGCCAGCAGCGCTGGTGTGGGCTACGAGCAGTACTTC.

At least ten counts were recorded for this clonotype. The rearrangement links TRBV20-1 to TRBJ2-7; 13 bases agree with TRBD2. Germline V gene lookup returns CDR1 DFQATT and CDR2 SNEGSKA (reference sequence). Germline trimming cut 5 bases from V and 2 bases from J; bases unmatched to any gene: 3. The CDR3 has 14 residues. DNA of the CDR3: TGCAGTGCTGGACTAGCGGGGGCTGCCTACGAGCAGTACTTC. Translating it yields CSAGLAGAAYEQYF.

In its sample, this clonotype was seen a few times. J is TRBJ2-2 and V is TRBV7-6, with 8 nucleotides matching TRBD1. This CDR3 is built from 15 residues. Germline loops: CDR1 SGHVS, CDR2 FNYEAQ. J gave up 3 bases and V 3 bases, and 3 bases lay outside the gene matches. For the CDR3, the DNA is TGTGCCAGCAGCTTGGGGACAGGCGACACCGGGGAGCTGTTTTTT. It specifies CASSLGTGDTGELFF.

This clonotype was observed a few times. The J gene is TRBJ2-1, the V gene TRBV6-4; 14 bases map to TRBD2. V gave up 4 bases and J gave up 8 bases; unmatched junction bases: 4. This CDR3 is 15 amino acids long. Germline CDR1 is MRHNA and CDR2 is SNTAGT. The CDR3 loop is CASSGGLAGEDEQFF. Here the CDR3 DNA reads TGTGCCAGCAGTGGGGGACTAGCGGGAGAGGATGAGCAGTTCTTC.